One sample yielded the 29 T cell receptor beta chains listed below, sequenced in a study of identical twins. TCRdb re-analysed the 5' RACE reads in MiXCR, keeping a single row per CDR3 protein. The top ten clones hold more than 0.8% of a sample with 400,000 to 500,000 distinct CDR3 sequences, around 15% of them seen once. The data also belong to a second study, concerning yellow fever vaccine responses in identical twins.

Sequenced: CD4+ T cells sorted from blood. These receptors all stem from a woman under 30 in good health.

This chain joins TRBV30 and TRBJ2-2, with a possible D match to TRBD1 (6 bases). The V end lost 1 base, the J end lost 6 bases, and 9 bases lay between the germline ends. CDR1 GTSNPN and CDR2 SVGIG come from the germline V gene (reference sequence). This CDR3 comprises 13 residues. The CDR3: CAWSAAGAGELFF. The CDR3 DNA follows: TGTGCCTGGAGTGCGGCAGGGGCCGGGGAGCTGTTTTTT.

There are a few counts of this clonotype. The CDR3 loop reads CAWGRQKYNEQFF. Here the CDR3 DNA reads TGTGCCTGGGGCCGACAGAAATACAATGAGCAGTTCTTC. The chain combines TRBV30 with TRBJ2-1; D may be TRBD1 (5 bases). Germline CDR1 GTSNPN, CDR2 SVGIG (reference sequence). The length of the CDR3 is 13 residues. V gave up 5 bases and J gave up 4 bases, with 12 bases separating them.

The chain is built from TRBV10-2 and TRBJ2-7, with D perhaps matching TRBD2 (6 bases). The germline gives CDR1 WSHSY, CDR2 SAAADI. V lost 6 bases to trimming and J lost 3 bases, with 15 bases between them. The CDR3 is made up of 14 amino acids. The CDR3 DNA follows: TGCGCCAGCAGCCCCCTGGGCGGGGTCTACGAGCAGTACTTC. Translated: CASSPLGGVYEQYF.

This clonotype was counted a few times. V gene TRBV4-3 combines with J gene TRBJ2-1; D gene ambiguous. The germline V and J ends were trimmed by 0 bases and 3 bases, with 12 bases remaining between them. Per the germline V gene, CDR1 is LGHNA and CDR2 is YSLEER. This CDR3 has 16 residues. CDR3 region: CASSQDPGSHYNEQFF. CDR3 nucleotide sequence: TGCGCCAGCAGCCAAGATCCCGGTTCTCACTACAATGAGCAGTTCTTC.

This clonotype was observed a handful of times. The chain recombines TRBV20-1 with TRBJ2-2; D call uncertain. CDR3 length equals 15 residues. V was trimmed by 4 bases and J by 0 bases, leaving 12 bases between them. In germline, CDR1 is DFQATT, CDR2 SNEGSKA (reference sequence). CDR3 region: CSAIPFLANTGELFF. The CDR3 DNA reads TGCAGTGCTATACCTTTCTTAGCGAACACCGGGGAGCTGTTTTTT.

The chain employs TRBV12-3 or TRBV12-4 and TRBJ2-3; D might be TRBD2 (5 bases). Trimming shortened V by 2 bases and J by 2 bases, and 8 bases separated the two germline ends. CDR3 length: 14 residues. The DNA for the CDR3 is TGTGCCAGCAGTTTACCGGGGAACACAGATACGCAGTATTTT. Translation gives CASSLPGNTDTQYF.

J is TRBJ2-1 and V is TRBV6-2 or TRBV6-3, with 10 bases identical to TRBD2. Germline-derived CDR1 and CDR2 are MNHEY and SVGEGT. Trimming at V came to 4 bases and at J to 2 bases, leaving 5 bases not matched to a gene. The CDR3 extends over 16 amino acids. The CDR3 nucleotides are TGTGCCAGCAGTTGGGGACTAGCGCTAACCTACAATGAGCAGTTCTTC. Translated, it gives CASSWGLALTYNEQFF.

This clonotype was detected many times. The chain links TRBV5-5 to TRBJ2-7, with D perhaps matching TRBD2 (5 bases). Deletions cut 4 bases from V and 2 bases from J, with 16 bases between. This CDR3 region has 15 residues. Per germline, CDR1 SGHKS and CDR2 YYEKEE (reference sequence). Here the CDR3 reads CASSLTLTGTYEQYF. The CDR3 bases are TGTGCCAGCAGCCTAACCCTGACCGGGACCTACGAGCAGTACTTC. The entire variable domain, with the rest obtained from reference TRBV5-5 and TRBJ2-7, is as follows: DAGVTQSPTHLIKTRGQQVTLRCSPISGHKSVSWYQQVLGQGPQFIFQYYEKEERGRGNFPDRFSARQFPNYSSELNVNALLLGDSALYLCASSLTLTGTYEQYFGPGTRLTVT.

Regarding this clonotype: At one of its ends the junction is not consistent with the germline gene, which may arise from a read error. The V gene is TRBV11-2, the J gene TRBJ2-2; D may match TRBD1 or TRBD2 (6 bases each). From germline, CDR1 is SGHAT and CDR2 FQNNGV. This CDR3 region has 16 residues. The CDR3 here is CASSQRGGMGTGELSF. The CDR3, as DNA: TGTGCCAGCAGCCAAAGAGGGGGGATGGGAACCGGGGAGCTGTCTTTT. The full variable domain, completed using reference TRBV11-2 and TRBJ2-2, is EAGVAQSPRYKIIEKRQSVAFWCNPISGHATLYWYQQILGQGPKLLIQFQNNGVVDDSQLPKDRFSAERLKGVDSTLKIQPAKLEDSAVYLCASSQRGGMGTGELSFGEGSRLTVL.

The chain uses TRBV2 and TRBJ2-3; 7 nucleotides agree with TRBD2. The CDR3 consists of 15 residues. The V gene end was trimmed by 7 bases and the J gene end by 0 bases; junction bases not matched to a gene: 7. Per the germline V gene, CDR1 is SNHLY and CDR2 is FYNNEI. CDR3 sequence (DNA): TGTGCCAGCATCTTCCCGCGGGAGAGCACAGATACGCAGTATTTT. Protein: CASIFPRESTDTQYF. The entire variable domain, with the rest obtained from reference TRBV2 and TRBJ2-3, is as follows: EPEVTQTPSHQVTQMGQEVILRCVPISNHLYFYWYRQILGQKVEFLVSFYNNEISEKSEIFDDQFSVERPDGSNFTLKIRSTKLEDSAMYFCASIFPRESTDTQYFGPGTRLTVL.

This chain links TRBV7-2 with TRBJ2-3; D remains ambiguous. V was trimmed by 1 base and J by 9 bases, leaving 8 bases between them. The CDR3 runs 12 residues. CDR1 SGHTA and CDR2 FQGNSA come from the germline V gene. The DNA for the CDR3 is TGTGCCAGCAGCTTAGGCCGGGTGACGCAGTATTTT. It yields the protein CASSLGRVTQYF.

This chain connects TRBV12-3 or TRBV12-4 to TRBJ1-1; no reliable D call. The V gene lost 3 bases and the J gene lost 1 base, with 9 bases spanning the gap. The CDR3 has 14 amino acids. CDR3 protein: CASSFFWPNTEAFF. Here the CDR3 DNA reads TGTGCCAGCAGTTTCTTTTGGCCGAACACTGAAGCTTTCTTT.

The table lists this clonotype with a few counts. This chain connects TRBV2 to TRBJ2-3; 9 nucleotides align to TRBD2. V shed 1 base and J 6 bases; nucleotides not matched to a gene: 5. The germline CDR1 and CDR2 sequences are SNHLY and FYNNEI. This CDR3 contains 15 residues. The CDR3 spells CASSEELAGGDTQYF. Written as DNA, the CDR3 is TGTGCCAGCAGTGAAGAACTAGCGGGTGGGGATACGCAGTATTTT.

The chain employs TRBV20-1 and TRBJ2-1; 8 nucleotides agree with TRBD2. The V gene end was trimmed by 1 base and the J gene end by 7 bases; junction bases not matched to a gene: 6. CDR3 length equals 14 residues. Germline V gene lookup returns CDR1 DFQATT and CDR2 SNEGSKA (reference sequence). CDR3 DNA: TGCAGTGCTAGAGCAGGAGCGGGGGATAATGAGCAGTTCTTC. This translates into CSARAGAGDNEQFF.

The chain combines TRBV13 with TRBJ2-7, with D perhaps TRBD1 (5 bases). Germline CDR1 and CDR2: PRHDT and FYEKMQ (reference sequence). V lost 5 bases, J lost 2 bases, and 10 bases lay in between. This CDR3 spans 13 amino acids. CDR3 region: CASSQDIAYEQYF. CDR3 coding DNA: TGTGCCAGCAGCCAGGACATAGCCTACGAGCAGTACTTC.

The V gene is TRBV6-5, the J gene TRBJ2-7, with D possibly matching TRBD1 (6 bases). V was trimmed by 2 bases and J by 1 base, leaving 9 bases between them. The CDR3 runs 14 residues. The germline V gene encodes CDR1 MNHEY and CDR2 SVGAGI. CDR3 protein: CASSYADRSYEQYF. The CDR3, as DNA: TGTGCCAGCAGTTACGCTGACAGGTCCTACGAGCAGTACTTC.

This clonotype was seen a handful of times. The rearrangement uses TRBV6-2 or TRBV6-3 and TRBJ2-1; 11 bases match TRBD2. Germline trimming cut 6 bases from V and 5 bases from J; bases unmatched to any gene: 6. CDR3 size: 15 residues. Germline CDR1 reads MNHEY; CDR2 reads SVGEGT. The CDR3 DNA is TGTGCCAGCAGCCAGACTAGCGGGACGCACAATGAGCAGTTCTTC. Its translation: CASSQTSGTHNEQFF.

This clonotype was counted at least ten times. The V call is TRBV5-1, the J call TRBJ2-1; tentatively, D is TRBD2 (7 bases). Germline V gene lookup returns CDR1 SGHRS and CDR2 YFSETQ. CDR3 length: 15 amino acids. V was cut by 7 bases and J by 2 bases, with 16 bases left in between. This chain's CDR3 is CASHVGGAPYNEQFF. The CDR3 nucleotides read TGCGCCAGCCATGTAGGGGGGGCCCCCTACAATGAGCAGTTCTTC.

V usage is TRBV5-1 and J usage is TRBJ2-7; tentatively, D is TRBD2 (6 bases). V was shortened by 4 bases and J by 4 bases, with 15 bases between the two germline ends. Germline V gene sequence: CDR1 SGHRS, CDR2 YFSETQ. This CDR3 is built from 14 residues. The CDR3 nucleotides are TGCGCCAGCAGCCCCGTAGCGGATTTATACGAGCAGTACTTC. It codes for CASSPVADLYEQYF.

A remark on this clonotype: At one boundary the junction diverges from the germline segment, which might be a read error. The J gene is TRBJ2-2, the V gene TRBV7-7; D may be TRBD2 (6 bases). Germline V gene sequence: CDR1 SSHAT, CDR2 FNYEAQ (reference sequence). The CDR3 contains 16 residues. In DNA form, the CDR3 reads TGTGCTAGCAGCTTAGCCGGGCGCGGGGACACCGGGGAGCTGTTTTTT. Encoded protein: CASSLAGRGDTGELFF.

CDR3 sequence reads: CSLAGNTEAFF. Written as DNA, the CDR3 is TGCAGTCTCGCGGGGAACACTGAAGCTTTCTTT. V usage is TRBV20-1 and J usage is TRBJ1-1; D gene uncertain. The V end was cut by 8 bases, the J end by 1 base, with 8 bases between. Germline lookup yields CDR1 DFQATT and CDR2 SNEGSKA (reference sequence). The CDR3 spans 11 residues.

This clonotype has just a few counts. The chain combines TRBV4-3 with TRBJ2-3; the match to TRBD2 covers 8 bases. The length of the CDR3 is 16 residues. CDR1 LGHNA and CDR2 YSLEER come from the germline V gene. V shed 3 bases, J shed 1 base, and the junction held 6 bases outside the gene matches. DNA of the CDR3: TGCGCCAGCAGCCATACTAGCGGAGGGGGCACAGATACGCAGTATTTT. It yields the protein CASSHTSGGGTDTQYF.

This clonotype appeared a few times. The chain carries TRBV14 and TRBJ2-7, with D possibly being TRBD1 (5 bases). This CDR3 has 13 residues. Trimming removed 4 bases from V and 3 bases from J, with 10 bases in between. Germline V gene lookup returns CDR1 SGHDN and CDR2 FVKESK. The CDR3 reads CASSLDRYYEQYF. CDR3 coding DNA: TGTGCCAGCAGCCTCGACAGATACTACGAGCAGTACTTC. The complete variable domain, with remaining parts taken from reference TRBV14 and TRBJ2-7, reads EAGVTQFPSHSVIEKGQTVTLRCDPISGHDNLYWYRRVMGKEIKFLLHFVKESKQDESGMPNNRFLAERTGGTYSTLKVQPAELEDSGVYFCASSLDRYYEQYFGPGTRLTVT.

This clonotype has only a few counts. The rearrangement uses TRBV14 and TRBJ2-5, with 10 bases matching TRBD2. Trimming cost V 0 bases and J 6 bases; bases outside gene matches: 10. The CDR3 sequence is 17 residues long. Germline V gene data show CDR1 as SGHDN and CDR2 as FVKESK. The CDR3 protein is CASSQELSGRAGKTQYF. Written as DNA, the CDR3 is TGTGCCAGCAGCCAAGAATTGAGCGGGAGGGCCGGTAAGACCCAGTACTTC.

In DNA form, the CDR3 reads TGCGCCAGCACCCTGAGGGCAGGCTCGGGAACCGGGGAGCTGTTTTTT. It translates to CASTLRAGSGTGELFF. The chain joins TRBV5-1 to TRBJ2-2; a possible D gene is TRBD2 (5 bases). Germline lookup yields CDR1 SGHRS and CDR2 YFSETQ. The CDR3 loop spans 16 amino acids. The V end lost 6 bases, the J end lost 5 bases, and 20 bases lay between the germline ends.

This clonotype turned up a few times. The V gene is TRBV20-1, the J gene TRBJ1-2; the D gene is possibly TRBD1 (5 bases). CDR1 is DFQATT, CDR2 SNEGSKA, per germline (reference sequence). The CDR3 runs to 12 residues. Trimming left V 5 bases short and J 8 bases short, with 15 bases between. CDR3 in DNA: TGCAGTGCTCGTCCCGAGGGGTTCGGCTACACCTTC. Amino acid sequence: CSARPEGFGYTF.

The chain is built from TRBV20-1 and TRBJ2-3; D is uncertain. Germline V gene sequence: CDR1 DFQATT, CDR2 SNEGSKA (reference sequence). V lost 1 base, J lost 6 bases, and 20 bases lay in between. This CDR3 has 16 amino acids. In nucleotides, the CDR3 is TGCAGTGCTAGAGTGGCAGGACGACGTCGTGGGGATACGCAGTATTTT. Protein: CSARVAGRRRGDTQYF.

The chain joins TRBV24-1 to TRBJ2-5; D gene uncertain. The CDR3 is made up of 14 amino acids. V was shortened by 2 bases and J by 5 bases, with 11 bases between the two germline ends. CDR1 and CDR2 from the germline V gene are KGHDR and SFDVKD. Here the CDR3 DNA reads TGTGCCACCAGTGATTGGAAGGGCCGGGAGACCCAGTACTTC. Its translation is CATSDWKGRETQYF.

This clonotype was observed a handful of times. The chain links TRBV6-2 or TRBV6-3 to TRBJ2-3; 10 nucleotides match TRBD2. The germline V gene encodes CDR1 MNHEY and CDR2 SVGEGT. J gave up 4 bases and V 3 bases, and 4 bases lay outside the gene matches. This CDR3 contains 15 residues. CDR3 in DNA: TGTGCCAGCAGTTATCCGGGACTAGCGTCAGATACGCAGTATTTT. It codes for CASSYPGLASDTQYF.